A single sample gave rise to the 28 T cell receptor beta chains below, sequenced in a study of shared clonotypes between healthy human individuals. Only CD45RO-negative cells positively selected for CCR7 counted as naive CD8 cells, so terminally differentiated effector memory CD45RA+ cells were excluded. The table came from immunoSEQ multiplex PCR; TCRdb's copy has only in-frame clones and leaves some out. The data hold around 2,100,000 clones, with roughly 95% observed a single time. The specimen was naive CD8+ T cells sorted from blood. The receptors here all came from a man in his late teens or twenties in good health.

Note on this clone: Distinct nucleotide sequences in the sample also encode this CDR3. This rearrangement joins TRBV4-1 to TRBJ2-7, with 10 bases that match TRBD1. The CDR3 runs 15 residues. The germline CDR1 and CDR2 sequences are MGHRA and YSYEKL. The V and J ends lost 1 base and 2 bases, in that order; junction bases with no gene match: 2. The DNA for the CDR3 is TGCGCCAGCAGCCAAGGGGGACAGGGGACCTACGAGCAGTACTTC. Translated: CASSQGGQGTYEQYF.

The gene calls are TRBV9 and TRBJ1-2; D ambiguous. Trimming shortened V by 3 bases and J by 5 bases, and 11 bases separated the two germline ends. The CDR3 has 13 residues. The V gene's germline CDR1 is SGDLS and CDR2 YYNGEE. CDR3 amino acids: CASSETPLYGYTF. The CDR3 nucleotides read TGTGCCAGCAGCGAGACTCCCTTGTATGGCTACACCTTC. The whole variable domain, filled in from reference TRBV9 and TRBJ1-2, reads DSGVTQTPKHLITATGQRVTLRCSPRSGDLSVYWYQQSLDQGLQFLIQYYNGEERAKGNILERFSAQQFPDLHSELNLSSLELGDSALYFCASSETPLYGYTFGSGTRLTVV.

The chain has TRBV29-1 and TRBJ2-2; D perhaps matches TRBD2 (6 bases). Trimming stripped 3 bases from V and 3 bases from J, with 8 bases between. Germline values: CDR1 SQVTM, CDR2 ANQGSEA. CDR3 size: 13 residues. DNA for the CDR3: TGCAGCGTTGATCCGGGGGACACCGGGGAGCTGTTTTTT. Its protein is CSVDPGDTGELFF.

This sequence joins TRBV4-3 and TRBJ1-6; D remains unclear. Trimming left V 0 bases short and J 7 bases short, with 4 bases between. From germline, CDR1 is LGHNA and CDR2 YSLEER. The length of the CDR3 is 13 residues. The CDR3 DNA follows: TGCGCCAGCAGCCAAGAGGAAAATTCACCCCTCCACTTT. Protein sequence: CASSQEENSPLHF.

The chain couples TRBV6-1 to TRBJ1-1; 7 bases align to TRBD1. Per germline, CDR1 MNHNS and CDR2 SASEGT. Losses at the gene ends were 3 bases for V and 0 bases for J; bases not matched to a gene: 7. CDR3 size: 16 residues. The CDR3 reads CASSEYGTDMNTEAFF. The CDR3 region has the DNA TGTGCCAGCAGTGAGTATGGGACAGACATGAACACTGAAGCTTTCTTT.

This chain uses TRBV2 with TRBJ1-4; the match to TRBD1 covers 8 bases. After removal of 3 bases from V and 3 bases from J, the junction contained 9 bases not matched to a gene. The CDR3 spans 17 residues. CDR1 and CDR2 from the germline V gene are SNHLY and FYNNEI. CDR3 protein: CASSDGQGDWANEKLFF. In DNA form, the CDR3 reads TGTGCCAGCAGTGATGGACAGGGAGATTGGGCTAATGAAAAACTGTTTTTT.

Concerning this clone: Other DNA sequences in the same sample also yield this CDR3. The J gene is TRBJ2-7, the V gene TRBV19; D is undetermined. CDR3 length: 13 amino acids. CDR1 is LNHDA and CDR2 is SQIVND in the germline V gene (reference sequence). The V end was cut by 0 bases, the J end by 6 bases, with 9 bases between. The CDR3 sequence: CASSIDGESEQYF. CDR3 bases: TGTGCCAGTAGTATAGATGGTGAATCCGAGCAGTACTTC.

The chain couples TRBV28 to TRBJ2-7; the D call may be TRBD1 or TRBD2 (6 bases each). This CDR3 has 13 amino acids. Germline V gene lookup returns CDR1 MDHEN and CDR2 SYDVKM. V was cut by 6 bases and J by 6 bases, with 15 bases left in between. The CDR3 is CASSNLPGAEQYF. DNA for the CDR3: TGTGCCAGCAGCAACTTGCCGGGGGCCGAGCAGTACTTC.

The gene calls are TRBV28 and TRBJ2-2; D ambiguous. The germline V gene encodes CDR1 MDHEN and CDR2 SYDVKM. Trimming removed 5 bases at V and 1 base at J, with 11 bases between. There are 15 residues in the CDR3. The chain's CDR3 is CASSPGHWNTGELFF. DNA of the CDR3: TGTGCCAGCAGTCCAGGTCACTGGAACACCGGGGAGCTGTTTTTT.

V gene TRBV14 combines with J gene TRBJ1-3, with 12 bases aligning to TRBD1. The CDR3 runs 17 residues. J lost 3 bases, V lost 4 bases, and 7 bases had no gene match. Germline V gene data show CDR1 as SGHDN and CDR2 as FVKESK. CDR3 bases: TGTGCCAGCAGCCTATTTGGGACAGGGGGCGTTGGAAACACCATATATTTT. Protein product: CASSLFGTGGVGNTIYF.

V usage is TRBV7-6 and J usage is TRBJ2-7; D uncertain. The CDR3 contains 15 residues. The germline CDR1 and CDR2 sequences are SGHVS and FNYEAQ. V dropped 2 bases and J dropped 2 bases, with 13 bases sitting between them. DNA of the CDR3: TGTGCCAGCAGCTTAAAATCAACAGACCCCTACGAGCAGTACTTC. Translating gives CASSLKSTDPYEQYF.

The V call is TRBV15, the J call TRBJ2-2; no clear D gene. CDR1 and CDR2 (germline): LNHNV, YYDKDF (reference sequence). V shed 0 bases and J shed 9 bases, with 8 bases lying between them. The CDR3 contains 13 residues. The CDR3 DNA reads TGTGCCACCAGCAGAGACCCGAACCGGGAGCTGTTTTTT. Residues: CATSRDPNRELFF.

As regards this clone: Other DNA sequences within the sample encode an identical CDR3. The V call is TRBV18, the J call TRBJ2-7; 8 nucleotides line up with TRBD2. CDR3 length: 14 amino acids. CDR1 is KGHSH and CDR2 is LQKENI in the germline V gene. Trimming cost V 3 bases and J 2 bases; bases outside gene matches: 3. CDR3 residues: CASSPTGGTYEQYF. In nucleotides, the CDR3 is TGTGCCAGCTCACCCACGGGGGGGACCTACGAGCAGTACTTC.

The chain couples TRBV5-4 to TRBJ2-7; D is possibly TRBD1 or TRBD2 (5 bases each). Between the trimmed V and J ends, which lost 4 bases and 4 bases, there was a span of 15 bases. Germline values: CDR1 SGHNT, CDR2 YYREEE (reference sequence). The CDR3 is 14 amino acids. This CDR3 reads CASSEDPEGYEQYF. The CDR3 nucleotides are TGTGCCAGCAGCGAGGACCCCGAGGGGTACGAGCAGTACTTC.

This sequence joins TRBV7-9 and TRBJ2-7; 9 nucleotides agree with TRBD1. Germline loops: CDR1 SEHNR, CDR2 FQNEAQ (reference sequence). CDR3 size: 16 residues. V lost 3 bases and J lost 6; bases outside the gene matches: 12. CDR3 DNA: TGTGCCAGCAGCTTGGCGACAGGGGGGGATAGGGCCGAGCAGTACTTC. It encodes CASSLATGGDRAEQYF.

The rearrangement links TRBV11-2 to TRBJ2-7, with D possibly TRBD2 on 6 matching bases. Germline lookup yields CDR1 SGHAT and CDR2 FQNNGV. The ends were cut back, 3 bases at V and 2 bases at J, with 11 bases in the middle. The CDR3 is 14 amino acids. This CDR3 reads CASSLGGSTYEQYF. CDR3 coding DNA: TGTGCCAGCAGCTTGGGGGGAAGCACCTACGAGCAGTACTTC.

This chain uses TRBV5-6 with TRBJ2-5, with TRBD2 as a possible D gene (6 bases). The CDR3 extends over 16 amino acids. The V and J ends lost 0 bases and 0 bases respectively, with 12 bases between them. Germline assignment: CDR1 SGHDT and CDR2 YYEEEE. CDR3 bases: TGTGCCAGCAGCTTGGCGCGGGATTTGGACCAAGAGACCCAGTACTTC. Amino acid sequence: CASSLARDLDQETQYF.

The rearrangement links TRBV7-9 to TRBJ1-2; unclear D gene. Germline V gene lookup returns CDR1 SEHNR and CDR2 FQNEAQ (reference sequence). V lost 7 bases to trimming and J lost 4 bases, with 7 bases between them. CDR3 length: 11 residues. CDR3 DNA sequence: TGTGCCAGCATCCACAGCTATGGCTACACCTTC. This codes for CASIHSYGYTF.

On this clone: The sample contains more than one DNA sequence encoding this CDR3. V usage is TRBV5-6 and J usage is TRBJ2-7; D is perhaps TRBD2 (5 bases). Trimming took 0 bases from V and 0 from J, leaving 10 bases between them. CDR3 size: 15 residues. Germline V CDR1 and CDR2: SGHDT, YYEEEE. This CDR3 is CASSLGGGSSYEQYF. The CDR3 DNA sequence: TGTGCCAGCAGCTTGGGAGGAGGTAGCTCCTACGAGCAGTACTTC.

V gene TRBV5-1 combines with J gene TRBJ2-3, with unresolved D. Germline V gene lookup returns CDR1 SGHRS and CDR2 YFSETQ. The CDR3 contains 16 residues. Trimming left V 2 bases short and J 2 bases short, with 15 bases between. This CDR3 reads CASSFVQLHYTDTQYF. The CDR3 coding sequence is TGCGCCAGCAGCTTCGTCCAGCTTCACTACACAGATACGCAGTATTTT.

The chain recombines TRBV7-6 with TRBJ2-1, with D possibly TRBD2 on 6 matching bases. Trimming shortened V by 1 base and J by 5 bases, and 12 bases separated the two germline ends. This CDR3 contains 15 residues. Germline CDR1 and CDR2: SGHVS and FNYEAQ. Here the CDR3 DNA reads TGTGCCAGCAGCTTAGAAGGCGGGATTAACAATGAGCAGTTCTTC. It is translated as CASSLEGGINNEQFF.

The CDR3 DNA follows: TGCGCCAGCAGCCCGGGACTAGGTCTCTTTCTAGTGGATACGCAGTATTTT. Translating gives CASSPGLGLFLVDTQYF. The chain is built from TRBV4-1 and TRBJ2-3, with 8 bases matching TRBD2. This CDR3 is 17 amino acids long. V shed 4 bases and J 6 bases; nucleotides not matched to a gene: 15. Germline CDR1 MGHRA, CDR2 YSYEKL.

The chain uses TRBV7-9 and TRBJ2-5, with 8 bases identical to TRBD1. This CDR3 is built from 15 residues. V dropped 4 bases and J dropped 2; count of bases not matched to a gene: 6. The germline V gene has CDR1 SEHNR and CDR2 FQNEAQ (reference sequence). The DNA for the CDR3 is TGTGCCAGCAGCTCGCGGGACAGGACACAAGAGACCCAGTACTTC. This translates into CASSSRDRTQETQYF.

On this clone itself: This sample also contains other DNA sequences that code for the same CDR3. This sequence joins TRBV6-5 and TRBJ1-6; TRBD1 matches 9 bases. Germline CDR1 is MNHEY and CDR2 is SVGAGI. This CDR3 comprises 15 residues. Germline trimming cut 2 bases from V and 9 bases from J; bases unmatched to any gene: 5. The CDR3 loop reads CASSYAGQGGSPLHF. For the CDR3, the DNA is TGTGCCAGCAGTTACGCGGGACAGGGCGGTTCACCCCTCCACTTT.

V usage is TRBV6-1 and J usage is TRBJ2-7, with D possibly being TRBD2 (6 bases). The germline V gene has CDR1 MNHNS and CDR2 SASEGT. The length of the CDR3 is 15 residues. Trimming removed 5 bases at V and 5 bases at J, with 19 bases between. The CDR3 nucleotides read TGTGCCAGCAGTTGGGGGACCCCGGGAGAGGACGAGCAGTACTTC. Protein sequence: CASSWGTPGEDEQYF.

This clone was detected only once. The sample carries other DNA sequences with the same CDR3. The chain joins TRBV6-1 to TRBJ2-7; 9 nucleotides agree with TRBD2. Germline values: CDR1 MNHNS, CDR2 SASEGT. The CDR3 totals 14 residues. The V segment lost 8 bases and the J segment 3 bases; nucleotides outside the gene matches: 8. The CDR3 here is CASREGLAGYEQYF. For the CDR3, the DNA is TGTGCCAGCCGGGAGGGACTAGCTGGCTACGAGCAGTACTTC.

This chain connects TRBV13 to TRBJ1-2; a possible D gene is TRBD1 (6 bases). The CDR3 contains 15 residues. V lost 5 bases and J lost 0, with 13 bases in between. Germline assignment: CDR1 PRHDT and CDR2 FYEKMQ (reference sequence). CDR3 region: CASSPGQLANYGYTF. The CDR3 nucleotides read TGTGCCAGCAGCCCAGGACAGTTAGCTAACTATGGCTACACCTTC. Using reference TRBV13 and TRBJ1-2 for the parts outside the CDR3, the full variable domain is AAGVIQSPRHLIKEKRETATLKCYPIPRHDTVYWYQQGPGQDPQFLISFYEKMQSDKGSIPDRFSAQQFSDYHSELNMSSLELGDSALYFCASSPGQLANYGYTFGSGTRLTVV.

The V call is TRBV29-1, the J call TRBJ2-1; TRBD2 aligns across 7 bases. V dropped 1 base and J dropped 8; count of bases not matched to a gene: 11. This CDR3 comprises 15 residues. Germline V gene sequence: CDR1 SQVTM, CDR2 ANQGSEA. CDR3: CSVEGSSGIIYEQFF. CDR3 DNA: TGCAGCGTTGAAGGGTCTAGCGGCATTATCTATGAGCAGTTCTTC.